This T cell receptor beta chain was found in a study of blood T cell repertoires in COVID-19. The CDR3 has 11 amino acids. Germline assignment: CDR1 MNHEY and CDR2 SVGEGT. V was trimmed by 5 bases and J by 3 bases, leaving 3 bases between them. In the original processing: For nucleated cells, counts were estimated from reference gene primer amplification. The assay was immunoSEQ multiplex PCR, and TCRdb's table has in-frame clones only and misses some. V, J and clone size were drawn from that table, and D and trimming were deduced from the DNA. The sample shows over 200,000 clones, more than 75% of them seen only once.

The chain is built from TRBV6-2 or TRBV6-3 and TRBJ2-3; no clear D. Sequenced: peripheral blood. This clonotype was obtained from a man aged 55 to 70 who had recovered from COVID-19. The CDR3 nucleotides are TGTGCCAGCAGTCAAACAGATACGCAGTATTTT. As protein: CASSQTDTQYF.